These 31 T cell receptor beta chains came from one sample sequenced in a study of T cells expressing NK-cell markers. TCRdb re-called the 5' RACE reads and catalogs CDR3 proteins one per entry, DNA excluded. The table for this sample gives 550,000 to 600,000 distinct CDR3 sequences. Sequences were obtained from blood T cells: a sorted CD56 or NKG2C T cell subset, CD4+ or CD8+ T cells, or bulk PBMC T cells (not recorded which). These receptors were collected from a man younger than 35 in good health.

This chain uses TRBV12-3 or TRBV12-4 with TRBJ1-2; the TCRdb call, TRBD1, lacks DNA for checking. This CDR3 comprises 14 residues. The CDR3 protein is CASSRDRVQRGYTF.

The V call is TRBV6-1, the J call TRBJ1-1. CDR1 is MNHNS, CDR2 SASEGT, per germline. The CDR3 is 15 amino acids. CDR3 sequence reads: CASSRLGRLNTEAFF.

The chain uses TRBV5-1 and TRBJ2-5. The germline V gene encodes CDR1 SGHRS and CDR2 YFSETQ. This CDR3 has 14 residues. The CDR3 is CASNRGQIQETQYF.

J is TRBJ1-3 and V is TRBV12-3 or TRBV12-4; TCRdb's assignment of TRBD1 cannot be checked, as there is no DNA. The CDR3 sequence is 16 residues long. CDR3: CASSFGPAVRGNTIYF.

This chain connects TRBV7-8 to TRBJ1-2. The CDR3 loop spans 11 amino acids. Looked up from germline, CDR1 is SGHVS and CDR2 is FQNEAQ. CDR3 residues: CASSRMGGYTF.

V and J are TRBV6-5 and TRBJ2-6; the D gene TCRdb calls, TRBD1, cannot be checked with no DNA. Germline lookup yields CDR1 MNHEY and CDR2 SVGAGI. The CDR3 is 15 residues long. CDR3 in amino acids: CASSLTGAGANVLTF.

The V gene is TRBV24-1, the J gene TRBJ1-2; without DNA, the TCRdb call of TRBD1 cannot be checked. Germline CDR1 KGHDR, CDR2 SFDVKD. The CDR3 contains 13 residues. CDR3 residues: CATSDPAGVGYTF.

The rearrangement links TRBV15 to TRBJ1-5; checking the TCRdb D call of TRBD1 is not possible without DNA. This CDR3 has 13 amino acids. Germline CDR1 and CDR2: LNHNV and YYDKDF (reference sequence). The CDR3: CATSGESNQPQHF. The variable domain in full, with the rest retrieved from reference TRBV15 and TRBJ1-5, is DAMVIQNPRYQVTQFGKPVTLSCSQTLNHNVMYWYQQKSSQAPKLLFHYYDKDFNNEADTPDNFQSRRPNTSFCFLDIRSPGLGDTAMYLCATSGESNQPQHFGDGTRLSIL.

The chain recombines TRBV7-9 with TRBJ2-7; TCRdb indicates TRBD2, and absent DNA this call remains unverified. Germline CDR1 and CDR2: SEHNR and FQNEAQ (reference sequence). CDR3 length: 16 amino acids. The CDR3 loop is CASSTLGLAGAYEQYF.

V usage is TRBV5-1 and J usage is TRBJ1-1; lacking DNA, the TRBD1 call made by TCRdb goes unchecked. Germline V gives CDR1 SGHRS, CDR2 YFSETQ. The CDR3 runs to 14 residues. The CDR3 sequence is CASSPGTWDTEAFF.

V gene TRBV12-3 or TRBV12-4 combines with J gene TRBJ2-3; the TRBD2 assignment by TCRdb is unverifiable without DNA. The CDR3 runs 16 residues. CDR3 loop: CASRVAGGTGTDTQYF.

V gene TRBV27 combines with J gene TRBJ1-4. The CDR3 runs 12 residues. Germline values: CDR1 MNHEY, CDR2 SMNVEV (reference sequence). Here the CDR3 reads CASSRLGEKLFF.

This chain joins TRBV7-9 and TRBJ2-1. The germline CDR1 and CDR2 sequences are SEHNR and FQNEAQ (reference sequence). This CDR3 spans 13 amino acids. The CDR3: CASTDGPHNEQFF.

The V call is TRBV10-3, the J call TRBJ2-1. The CDR3 runs to 14 residues. Germline V gene sequence: CDR1 ENHRY, CDR2 SYGVKD. CDR3 protein: CAISAFGKSNEQFF.

The chain has TRBV12-3 or TRBV12-4 and TRBJ2-3; TCRdb returns TRBD1, unconfirmable since there is no DNA. This CDR3 is built from 14 residues. This chain's CDR3 is CASSIRQLTDTQYF.

The chain employs TRBV29-1 and TRBJ2-5; the D call from TCRdb, TRBD1, cannot be confirmed without DNA. The CDR3 contains 16 residues. Germline CDR1 reads SQVTM; CDR2 reads ANQGSEA. CDR3 residues: CSVEWSRDRRYGTQYF.

The V gene is TRBV29-1, the J gene TRBJ1-1. The CDR3 covers 14 residues. The germline V gene encodes CDR1 SQVTM and CDR2 ANQGSEA. CDR3 amino acids: CSVAGGPMNTEAFF.

The V call is TRBV2, the J call TRBJ1-1; TCRdb gives TRBD1 as the D gene, but with no DNA this cannot be confirmed. The CDR3 extends over 15 amino acids. Germline CDR1 SNHLY, CDR2 FYNNEI. CDR3 amino acids: CASSESRQGNTEAFF.

CDR3 sequence: CASSFRTAGSPQYF. This chain uses TRBV27 with TRBJ2-5. Germline loops: CDR1 MNHEY, CDR2 SMNVEV (reference sequence). The length of the CDR3 is 14 residues.

The V call is TRBV5-1, the J call TRBJ2-1. Germline V lookup: CDR1 SGHRS, CDR2 YFSETQ. The CDR3 is made up of 15 amino acids. CDR3 loop: CASSKTPDSYNEQFF.

The chain employs TRBV2 and TRBJ2-3; the D call from TCRdb, TRBD1, cannot be confirmed without DNA. The CDR3 is 12 amino acids. The germline V gene encodes CDR1 SNHLY and CDR2 FYNNEI. The CDR3 region is CARKGVTDTQYF.

The chain carries TRBV7-2 and TRBJ2-5; TCRdb indicates TRBD2, and absent DNA this call remains unverified. CDR1 is SGHTA, CDR2 FQGNSA, per germline. The CDR3 has 13 amino acids. CDR3 region: CASGTHPQETQYF.

The rearrangement joins TRBV24-1 to TRBJ2-5; the TCRdb D gene call, TRBD1, has no DNA to confirm it. There are 15 residues in the CDR3. Germline values: CDR1 KGHDR, CDR2 SFDVKD. The CDR3 loop is CATSESTGVRETQYF.

The chain's CDR3 is CASSHSASYEQYF. The V and J genes are TRBV12-3 or TRBV12-4 and TRBJ2-7. The CDR3 loop spans 13 amino acids.

The chain is built from TRBV7-2 and TRBJ1-2; lacking DNA, the TRBD1 call made by TCRdb goes unchecked. Germline V lookup: CDR1 SGHTA, CDR2 FQGNSA. CDR3 size: 14 residues. CDR3 loop: CASSQGQGVFGYTF.

This chain connects TRBV12-3 or TRBV12-4 to TRBJ2-3; TCRdb returns TRBD2, unconfirmable since there is no DNA. The CDR3 totals 13 residues. The CDR3 here is CATLRGNTDTQYF.

This chain connects TRBV4-1 to TRBJ2-3; the D call from TCRdb, TRBD1, cannot be confirmed without DNA. Germline lookup yields CDR1 MGHRA and CDR2 YSYEKL. The CDR3 is 16 residues long. This CDR3 is CASSQESRANTDTQYF.

This chain links TRBV20-1 with TRBJ2-1; without DNA, the TCRdb call of TRBD2 cannot be checked. CDR3 length equals 12 residues. Germline V lookup: CDR1 DFQATT, CDR2 SNEGSKA (reference sequence). This chain's CDR3 is CSATGLAGKKFF.

The J gene is TRBJ2-1, the V gene TRBV20-1. This CDR3 region has 16 residues. CDR1 is DFQATT and CDR2 is SNEGSKA in the germline V gene (reference sequence). This chain's CDR3 is CSARDQERGPYNEQFF.

V gene TRBV29-1 combines with J gene TRBJ2-4; TCRdb's assignment of TRBD1 cannot be checked, as there is no DNA. The germline V gene has CDR1 SQVTM and CDR2 ANQGSEA. The CDR3 is made up of 12 amino acids. The CDR3 loop reads CSAPPGGNIQYF.

The rearrangement joins TRBV30 to TRBJ2-3; TCRdb reports TRBD2, a call that lacks DNA to check it against. Germline loops: CDR1 GTSNPN, CDR2 SVGIG (reference sequence). The CDR3 runs to 19 residues. The CDR3 is CAWRGLSARMEGLVDTQYF.